The following is a T cell receptor beta chain sequence with its context. The antigen remains undetermined. The sample belongs to a study of Graves' ophthalmopathy and Graves' hyperthyroidism. Study results and caveats: Blood contained most expanded thyroid clonotypes exceeding 0.001 frequency.

The study amplified TCR beta CDR3 regions using RNA transcripts. Second-round multiplex PCR came after first-round RT-PCR with HTBI primers. TCRdb analysed the multiplex PCR reads with MiXCR anew, one entry per CDR3 protein. The sample records about 620,000 distinct CDR3 sequences, about a fifth being singletons. Germline CDR1 SGHAT, CDR2 FQNNGV. V was trimmed by 1 base and J by 3 bases, leaving 15 bases between them. This CDR3 region has 16 residues. The J gene is TRBJ1-1, the V gene TRBV11-2, with D perhaps matching TRBD1 (5 bases). The source of this sequence is a woman aged 18 to 35 with stable Graves' hyperthyroidism. Some clones in this sample may be carry-over from other donors' samples. The specimen sequenced was peripheral blood. In DNA, the CDR3 is TGTGCCAGCAGCTTAGTGGTCAGGGCGGGATACACTGAAGCTTTCTTT. The encoded protein is CASSLVVRAGYTEAFF.